The TCR beta chain under discussion was sequenced for a study of blood T cell repertoires in COVID-19. The data were produced by immunoSEQ multiplex PCR, yet TCRdb's version contains in-frame clones alone and is incomplete. The sample contains about 93,000 clones, 89% of which appear only once. V was pared by 2 bases and J by 2 bases, with 4 bases between. This CDR3 is 13 amino acids long. Germline CDR1 is MNHEY and CDR2 is SVGAGI. This sequence originates from a man aged 50 or older with acute or convalescent COVID-19. Sequenced material: peripheral blood. The V gene is TRBV6-5, the J gene TRBJ1-5; D remains ambiguous. The CDR3 DNA reads TGTGCCAGCAGTTACGGGCGCAATCAGCCCCAGCATTTT. This encodes CASSYGRNQPQHF.